Described below is a single TCR beta chain sequence and its context. This specimen comes from a study of blood T cell repertoires in COVID-19. Original handling: Counts of nucleated cells, estimated from reference gene primer amplification, were obtained. The assay was immunoSEQ multiplex PCR, and TCRdb's table has in-frame clones only and misses some. That table furnishes V, J and clone size, whereas the DNA furnished D and trimming. The sample has a few hundred thousand clones; over 75% are singletons. With 2 bases clipped from V and 4 bases from J, the junction kept 2 bases outside the gene matches. This CDR3 comprises 13 residues. Germline V gene sequence: CDR1 MGHRA, CDR2 YSYEKL. Researchers sorted participants into cohorts using their self-reported clinical history. Symptom resolution, clearance, or two negative PCRs marked donors in Cohort 3 as recovered.

The TCR sequence derives from a woman aged 25 to 39 who had recovered from COVID-19. The gene calls are TRBV4-1 and TRBJ2-7, with 7 bases aligning to TRBD1. The sample was PBMCs or T cells enriched from blood (not recorded which). CDR3 sequence reads: CASSQRQGYEQYF. The DNA of the CDR3 is TGCGCCAGCAGCCAAAGACAGGGATACGAGCAGTACTTC.